Reported below is one T cell receptor beta chain. Using a J-beta primer mix together with a sample-barcoded 5' primer, a second PCR was run for roughly 6 to 12 cycles. There were at least 3 million CDR3-containing paired-end reads obtained from each sample. TCRdb analysed the 5' RACE reads with MiXCR anew, one entry per CDR3 protein. Among around 1,500,000 distinct CDR3 sequences listed, 35% to 45% were seen once. These data originate in a study of blood T cells in healthy people across ages. The CDR3 has 15 residues. CDR1 and CDR2 (germline): DFQATT, SNEGSKA (reference sequence). V gave up 5 bases and J gave up 0 bases, with 15 bases separating them.

The TCR originated in a woman younger than 35 in good health. The J gene is TRBJ2-3, the V gene TRBV20-1; D may match TRBD1 or TRBD2 (6 bases each). The sequencing sample was made of blood. The CDR3 protein is CSADGGSGSTDTQYF. In nucleotides, the CDR3 is TGCAGTGCTGACGGGGGCAGCGGTAGCACAGATACGCAGTATTTT.